These 13 T cell receptor beta chains originate from one sample sequenced in a study of shared clonotypes between healthy human individuals. Assay: immunoSEQ multiplex PCR; the TCRdb copy retains only in-frame clones and omits some. The sample yields more than 900,000 clones, around three quarters seen once. The sequencing sample was made of memory CD4+ T cells from PBMCs. Subset denoted: CD45RA-negative fraction. The receptor source for this set is a man between 18 and 29 years old in good health. Some clones in this sample may be carry-over from other donors' samples.

This clone was seen ten or more times. This chain links TRBV27 with TRBJ1-3; unclear D gene. V lost 5 bases and J lost 1, with 15 bases in between. CDR3 length: 16 residues. Germline assignment: CDR1 MNHEY and CDR2 SMNVEV (reference sequence). The CDR3 here is CASSPQGRMSGNTIYF. The DNA of the CDR3 is TGTGCCAGCAGTCCCCAAGGCAGGATGTCTGGAAACACCATATATTTT.

This chain's CDR3 is CASSESTSGRVDTQYF. The CDR3 region has the DNA TGCGCCAGCAGTGAGTCGACTAGCGGGAGAGTGGATACGCAGTATTTT. V usage is TRBV10-2 and J usage is TRBJ2-3, with TRBD2 matching 12 bases. Looked up from germline, CDR1 is WSHSY and CDR2 is SAAADI. V lost 0 bases, J lost 6 bases, and 4 bases stayed unmatched. The CDR3 totals 16 residues.

This clone appeared a single time. V gene TRBV9 combines with J gene TRBJ2-1; no clear D. This CDR3 is 14 amino acids long. With 0 bases removed from V and 7 bases from J, the gap between germline ends came to 11 bases. Germline loops: CDR1 SGDLS, CDR2 YYNGEE. In DNA form, the CDR3 reads TGTGCCAGCAGCGTAGTCCCTCAATCAAATGAGCAGTTCTTC. Amino acids: CASSVVPQSNEQFF.

This rearrangement joins TRBV7-9 to TRBJ2-2, with a possible D match to TRBD1 (5 bases). Germline CDR1 reads SEHNR; CDR2 reads FQNEAQ (reference sequence). V dropped 3 bases and J dropped 4 bases, with 12 bases sitting between them. The CDR3 extends over 15 amino acids. CDR3 protein: CASSLIRATTGELFF. CDR3 DNA: TGTGCCAGCAGCTTGATCAGGGCGACCACCGGGGAGCTGTTTTTT.

A single count supports this clone. The chain joins TRBV6-1 to TRBJ2-3; 10 positions agree with TRBD2. Germline V gives CDR1 MNHNS, CDR2 SASEGT. J was trimmed by 5 bases and V by 3 bases; bases with no gene match: 8. CDR3 length equals 16 residues. This CDR3 reads CASSDKLAGLRDTQYF. The CDR3, as DNA: TGTGCCAGCAGTGATAAACTAGCGGGACTAAGAGATACGCAGTATTTT.

With respect to this clone: This sample also contains other DNA sequences that code for the same CDR3. This chain connects TRBV5-1 to TRBJ2-2; perhaps TRBD1 as D (5 bases). Trimming left V 4 bases short and J 1 base short, with 8 bases between. This CDR3 comprises 14 residues. Per germline, CDR1 SGHRS and CDR2 YFSETQ. In DNA, the CDR3 is TGCGCCAGCAGCCCCCAGGGGAACACCGGGGAGCTGTTTTTT. Its translation: CASSPQGNTGELFF.

The CDR3 DNA follows: TGTGCCAGTAGTCTAGCGGGGAAATCCTACAATGAGCAGTTCTTC. It encodes CASSLAGKSYNEQFF. This chain connects TRBV19 to TRBJ2-1, with 9 bases fitting TRBD2. V gave up 5 bases and J gave up 1 base; unmatched junction bases: 3. Germline CDR1 reads LNHDA; CDR2 reads SQIVND (reference sequence). This CDR3 is 15 amino acids long.

The V call is TRBV6-1, the J call TRBJ1-2; D gene uncertain. There are 14 residues in the CDR3. V was cut by 2 bases and J by 6 bases, with 13 bases left in between. Looked up from germline, CDR1 is MNHNS and CDR2 is SASEGT. The CDR3 loop is CASSELLLTDGYTF. The CDR3 DNA sequence: TGTGCCAGCAGTGAATTATTGTTAACGGATGGCTACACCTTC.

J is TRBJ2-2 and V is TRBV7-9, with 7 bases lining up with TRBD1. V gave up 2 bases and J gave up 5 bases; unmatched junction bases: 2. CDR1 and CDR2 (germline): SEHNR, FQNEAQ (reference sequence). The CDR3 is made up of 14 amino acids. CDR3 in amino acids: CASSLNRGTGELFF. The CDR3 nucleotides read TGTGCCAGCAGCTTAAACAGGGGAACCGGGGAGCTGTTTTTT.

The CDR3: CASGAGQDTQYF. DNA for the CDR3: TGTGCCAGCGGAGCGGGACAGGATACGCAGTATTTT. The chain has TRBV6-1 and TRBJ2-3, with D perhaps TRBD1 or TRBD2 (7 bases each). V lost 8 bases to trimming and J lost 6 bases, with 12 bases between them. Per the germline V gene, CDR1 is MNHNS and CDR2 is SASEGT. The CDR3 is 12 amino acids.

V gene TRBV6-1 combines with J gene TRBJ1-4; D is unresolved. Germline V CDR1 and CDR2: MNHNS, SASEGT. This CDR3 comprises 14 residues. Trimming took off 2 bases at V and 5 bases at J, with 9 bases between the two ends. This CDR3 reads CASSEKSGNEKLFF. The CDR3 DNA reads as TGTGCCAGCAGTGAAAAGTCGGGGAATGAAAAACTGTTTTTT.

This chain connects TRBV4-2 to TRBJ2-1, with TRBD2 matching 8 bases. The CDR3 consists of 16 residues. Per the germline V gene, CDR1 is LGHNA and CDR2 is YNFKEQ. After removal of 4 bases from V and 6 bases from J, the junction contained 11 bases not matched to a gene. This chain's CDR3 is CASSRGGAGVLNEQFF. For the CDR3, the DNA is TGTGCCAGCAGCCGGGGGGGAGCGGGAGTACTCAATGAGCAGTTCTTC.

The rearrangement joins TRBV7-2 to TRBJ2-7, with D possibly called TRBD1 or TRBD2 (5 bases each). Germline CDR1 reads SGHTA; CDR2 reads FQGNSA. Trimming removed 4 bases at V and 1 base at J, with 11 bases between. The CDR3 is 14 residues long. The CDR3 spells CASSSPGRSYEQYF. As DNA, the CDR3 is TGTGCCAGCAGCTCCCCGGGGCGGTCCTACGAGCAGTACTTC.